Listed here are 28 T cell receptor beta chains from one sample, sequenced in a study of T cell responses to AZD1222 COVID-19 vaccine. The repertoire was sequenced with immunoSEQ multiplex PCR; TCRdb's copy has only in-frame clones and lacks some. The sample includes about 53,000 clones, approximately 84% seen only once; the top ten take 20% to 30%. The sequencing used peripheral blood, collected on day 0 of AZD1222 vaccination. These receptors originate from an adult in good health.

The chain joins TRBV28 to TRBJ1-2; TRBD1 aligns across 8 bases. The CDR3 loop spans 14 amino acids. The junction had 10 bases not matched to a gene; V was cut back by 7 bases and J by 6 bases. Germline CDR1 and CDR2: MDHEN and SYDVKM. The CDR3 here is CASIEEDREDGYTF. The CDR3 DNA follows: TGTGCCAGCATCGAAGAGGACAGGGAAGATGGCTACACCTTC.

V usage is TRBV5-1 and J usage is TRBJ1-1, with 10 bases aligning to TRBD1. With V trimmed by 5 bases and J by 0 bases, 7 bases remained unmatched. Germline CDR1 and CDR2: SGHRS and YFSETQ. This CDR3 contains 16 residues. CDR3 sequence: CASRRRTGGMNTEAFF. Written as DNA, the CDR3 is TGCGCCAGCAGACGCAGGACAGGGGGGATGAACACTGAAGCTTTCTTT.

The rearrangement links TRBV4-1 to TRBJ1-2; a possible D gene is TRBD1 (5 bases). V shed 4 bases and J shed 2 bases, with 14 bases lying between them. Germline lookup yields CDR1 MGHRA and CDR2 YSYEKL. The CDR3 is 15 amino acids. The CDR3 DNA reads TGCGCCAGCAGCCTCGGGACGGGGTTCAACTATGGCTACACCTTC. Amino acids: CASSLGTGFNYGYTF.

This clone was picked up one time. The chain combines TRBV2 with TRBJ2-1, with D perhaps matching TRBD1 (6 bases). Germline assignment: CDR1 SNHLY and CDR2 FYNNEI. The V gene lost 7 bases and the J gene lost 4 bases, with 14 bases spanning the gap. The CDR3 loop spans 14 amino acids. The chain's CDR3 is CASTSQGRYNEQFF. The DNA for the CDR3 is TGTGCCAGCACGAGCCAGGGGCGATACAATGAGCAGTTCTTC.

The CDR3 coding sequence is TGCAGTGCCAGTACAACAAGCTCCTATAATTCACCCCTCCACTTT. Its protein is CSASTTSSYNSPLHF. The gene calls are TRBV20-1 and TRBJ1-6; D unresolved. Germline V gives CDR1 DFQATT, CDR2 SNEGSKA (reference sequence). The CDR3 spans 15 residues. Trimming cost V 6 bases and J 0 bases, with 12 bases left between them.

The V call is TRBV3-1 (or the pseudogene TRBV3-2), the J call TRBJ2-3; D gene unclear. Trimming took 0 bases from V and 8 from J, leaving 6 bases between them. Germline values: CDR1 LGHDT, CDR2 YNNKEL (reference sequence). The CDR3 has 12 residues. The CDR3 sequence is CASSQEPGTQYF. The CDR3 DNA is TGTGCCAGCAGCCAAGAGCCAGGTACGCAGTATTTT.

This chain links TRBV14 with TRBJ2-3; the D is unclear. Germline CDR1 is SGHDN and CDR2 is FVKESK. The ends were cut back, 1 base at V and 5 bases at J, with 10 bases in the middle. CDR3 length: 14 amino acids. The CDR3 region is CASSQAQRLDTQYF. CDR3 DNA sequence: TGTGCCAGCAGCCAAGCCCAGAGGCTAGATACGCAGTATTTT.

J is TRBJ2-7 and V is TRBV7-9; D could derive from TRBD1 or TRBD2 (5 bases each). Germline V lookup: CDR1 SEHNR, CDR2 FQNEAQ (reference sequence). V was shortened by 5 bases and J by 0 bases, with 11 bases between the two germline ends. The CDR3 extends over 14 amino acids. Written as DNA, the CDR3 is TGTGCCAGCAGCCTGGGGGAAGGCTCCTACGAGCAGTACTTC. This translates into CASSLGEGSYEQYF.

The V gene is TRBV7-6, the J gene TRBJ1-1; D gene unclear. This CDR3 comprises 14 residues. Trimming took off 1 base at V and 1 base at J, with 7 bases between the two ends. CDR1 is SGHVS and CDR2 is FNYEAQ in the germline V gene. CDR3 in amino acids: CASSLDRANTEAFF. CDR3 in DNA: TGTGCCAGCAGCTTAGATAGGGCGAACACTGAAGCTTTCTTT.

CDR3: CASRSTVNYGYTF. The CDR3 DNA reads as TGTGCCAGCAGATCAACAGTGAACTATGGCTACACCTTC. The V call is TRBV5-6, the J call TRBJ1-2; no clear D. Germline V gene sequence: CDR1 SGHDT, CDR2 YYEEEE. Trimming removed 5 bases at V and 2 bases at J, with 10 bases between. The CDR3 is 13 amino acids.

The V call is TRBV9, the J call TRBJ1-3, with a possible D match to TRBD1 (6 bases). Germline values: CDR1 SGDLS, CDR2 YYNGEE. The CDR3 extends over 14 amino acids. Deletions cut 10 bases from V and 0 bases from J, with 14 bases between. DNA of the CDR3: TGTGCCTCCAAAGGGGGTTTCTCTGGAAACACCATATATTTT. Translating it yields CASKGGFSGNTIYF. The entire variable domain, with the rest obtained from reference TRBV9 and TRBJ1-3, is as follows: DSGVTQTPKHLITATGQRVTLRCSPRSGDLSVYWYQQSLDQGLQFLIQYYNGEERAKGNILERFSAQQFPDLHSELNLSSLELGDSALYFCASKGGFSGNTIYFGEGSWLTVV.

CDR3 sequence: CASSLSGQWAVEQYF. The CDR3 DNA follows: TGTGCCAGTAGTCTCTCCGGGCAATGGGCCGTCGAGCAGTACTTC. V gene TRBV19 combines with J gene TRBJ2-7; D is unresolved. With 5 bases removed from V and 6 bases from J, the gap between germline ends came to 20 bases. The CDR3 contains 15 residues. Germline lookup yields CDR1 LNHDA and CDR2 SQIVND (reference sequence). Filled out from reference TRBV19 and TRBJ2-7, the complete variable domain reads DGGITQSPKYLFRKEGQNVTLSCEQNLNHDAMYWYRQDPGQGLRLIYYSQIVNDFQKGDIAEGYSVSREKKESFPLTVTSAQKNPTAFYLCASSLSGQWAVEQYFGPGTRLTVT.

This clone was seen a handful of times. The rearrangement joins TRBV7-2 to TRBJ1-3; unclear D gene. Germline CDR1 reads SGHTA; CDR2 reads FQGNSA. V shed 5 bases and J shed 0 bases, with 11 bases lying between them. CDR3 size: 15 residues. CDR3: CASSPRHSSGNTIYF. The CDR3 coding sequence is TGTGCCAGCAGCCCGAGACACAGCTCTGGAAACACCATATATTTT.

J is TRBJ1-1 and V is TRBV2, with TRBD1 identical over 9 bases. This CDR3 comprises 14 residues. CDR1 and CDR2 (germline): SNHLY, FYNNEI. The junction had 5 bases not matched to a gene; V was cut back by 5 bases and J by 4 bases. The CDR3 loop reads CASSRQGESTEAFF. In nucleotides, the CDR3 is TGTGCCAGCAGTAGACAGGGGGAAAGCACTGAAGCTTTCTTT.

The rearrangement joins TRBV6-4 to TRBJ2-1; the match to TRBD2 covers 9 bases. Germline V gene data show CDR1 as MRHNA and CDR2 as SNTAGT. V lost 4 bases to trimming and J lost 8 bases; unmatched junction nucleotides: 9. The CDR3 is 15 residues long. CDR3 DNA sequence: TGTGCCAGCAGTGTGCAGGCGGGAGGGCCCTATGAGCAGTTCTTC. Its translation is CASSVQAGGPYEQFF.

This chain links TRBV27 with TRBJ1-5; TRBD1 is a possible D gene (5 bases). Germline CDR1 reads MNHEY; CDR2 reads SMNVEV (reference sequence). The V end lost 5 bases, the J end lost 4 bases, and 12 bases lay between the germline ends. This CDR3 has 14 amino acids. DNA of the CDR3: TGTGCCAGCAGTCAGCAGGGTCTTAATCAGCCCCAGCATTTT. Residues: CASSQQGLNQPQHF.

A few counts support this clone. J is TRBJ2-2 and V is TRBV2; 8 positions match TRBD2. From germline, CDR1 is SNHLY and CDR2 FYNNEI. This CDR3 is built from 15 residues. V lost 7 bases, J lost 4 bases, and 8 bases stayed unmatched. CDR3 coding DNA: TGTGCCAGCAACCGGGGGGGGGACCTCACCGGGGAGCTGTTTTTT. It specifies CASNRGGDLTGELFF.

J is TRBJ2-3 and V is TRBV2; D possibly corresponds to TRBD1 (6 bases). The CDR3 spans 15 residues. Germline V gene lookup returns CDR1 SNHLY and CDR2 FYNNEI. The V and J ends lost 2 bases and 6 bases respectively, with 15 bases between them. CDR3 residues: CASSEMQGSIDTQYF. The CDR3 DNA sequence: TGTGCCAGCAGTGAAATGCAGGGGAGTATCGATACGCAGTATTTT.

This chain links TRBV5-1 with TRBJ1-1, with no clear D. In germline, CDR1 is SGHRS, CDR2 YFSETQ. The germline V and J ends were trimmed by 0 bases and 3 bases, with 6 bases remaining between them. The CDR3 spans 13 residues. The CDR3 reads CASSLVSDTEAFF. CDR3 DNA: TGCGCCAGCAGCTTGGTCTCGGACACTGAAGCTTTCTTT.

CDR3 bases: TGCGCCAGCAGCTTGGCCGAGGCAGCTGGAAACACCATATATTTT. It is translated as CASSLAEAAGNTIYF. This chain uses TRBV5-1 with TRBJ1-3; D gene ambiguous. Trimming took 0 bases from V and 2 from J, leaving 9 bases between them. CDR1 SGHRS and CDR2 YFSETQ come from the germline V gene. The CDR3 totals 15 residues. Filled out from reference TRBV5-1 and TRBJ1-3, the complete variable domain reads KAGVTQTPRYLIKTRGQQVTLSCSPISGHRSVSWYQQTPGQGLQFLFEYFSETQRNKGNFPGRFSGRQFSNSRSEMNVSTLELGDSALYLCASSLAEAAGNTIYFGEGSWLTVV.

The V gene is TRBV28, the J gene TRBJ1-4; D is unclear. This CDR3 comprises 15 residues. Germline V gene sequence: CDR1 MDHEN, CDR2 SYDVKM. Trimming shortened V by 3 bases and J by 7 bases, and 15 bases separated the two germline ends. The CDR3 coding sequence is TGTGCCAGCAGTTTCTCCGGGTCCCGGGCTGAAAAACTGTTTTTT. This encodes CASSFSGSRAEKLFF.

The V call is TRBV25-1, the J call TRBJ2-5, with D possibly called TRBD1 or TRBD2 (5 bases each). Germline V gene sequence: CDR1 MGHDK, CDR2 SYGVNS. The ends were cut back, 6 bases at V and 5 bases at J, with 13 bases in the middle. There are 13 residues in the CDR3. The CDR3 loop reads CASSPGTEETQYF. DNA of the CDR3: TGTGCCAGCAGCCCCGGGACCGAGGAGACCCAGTACTTC.

The sample holds a few counts of this clone. The rearrangement links TRBV5-1 to TRBJ1-5, with TRBD1 matching 8 bases. The V segment lost 0 bases and the J segment 5 bases; nucleotides outside the gene matches: 4. Germline CDR1 is SGHRS and CDR2 is YFSETQ. The CDR3 sequence is 15 residues long. CDR3: CASSLAGGTDQPQHF. In DNA, the CDR3 is TGCGCCAGCAGCTTGGCAGGGGGCACGGATCAGCCCCAGCATTTT.

The rearrangement uses TRBV29-1 and TRBJ2-1; D gene ambiguous. The CDR3 is made up of 10 amino acids. From germline, CDR1 is SQVTM and CDR2 ANQGSEA. V gave up 4 bases and J gave up 7 bases, with 5 bases separating them. The CDR3, as DNA: TGCAGCGTTGCTACGAATGAGCAGTTCTTC. This encodes CSVATNEQFF.

The chain joins TRBV6-4 to TRBJ1-2, with 9 positions matching TRBD1. The J segment lost 1 base and the V segment lost 5 bases, leaving 2 bases of the junction unmatched. The CDR3 is 14 amino acids. CDR1 and CDR2 (germline): MRHNA, SNTAGT. The CDR3 DNA is TGTGCCAGCAGTTTGGGACAGGGTAACTATGGCTACACCTTC. It encodes CASSLGQGNYGYTF.

The chain carries TRBV27 and TRBJ2-7, with 9 bases fitting TRBD2. The CDR3 sequence is 13 residues long. CDR1 and CDR2 (germline): MNHEY, SMNVEV (reference sequence). V shed 10 bases and J 3 bases; nucleotides not matched to a gene: 7. The DNA of the CDR3 is TGTGCCAACTGGGGTAGCGGGAGCTACGAGCAGTACTTC. It translates to CANWGSGSYEQYF.

In this sample, this clone turned up a few times. The chain has TRBV7-2 and TRBJ2-5; 7 bases align to TRBD2. The CDR3 is 14 residues long. V lost 3 bases to trimming and J lost 5 bases; unmatched junction nucleotides: 6. The germline V gene encodes CDR1 SGHTA and CDR2 FQGNSA. CDR3 region: CASSLGDYTETQYF. The CDR3 DNA reads TGTGCCAGCAGCTTGGGGGACTATACGGAGACCCAGTACTTC.

The V gene is TRBV7-2, the J gene TRBJ1-6; a possible D gene is TRBD1 (6 bases). Germline assignment: CDR1 SGHTA and CDR2 FQGNSA. V dropped 5 bases and J dropped 7 bases, with 12 bases sitting between them. The CDR3 is made up of 14 amino acids. The CDR3 region has the DNA TGTGCCAGCAGCCCAACAGGGCTGAATTCACCCCTCCACTTT. Amino acids: CASSPTGLNSPLHF.